This entry lists 27 T cell receptor beta chains sequenced from one sample in a study of blood T cells in healthy people across ages. Next came a second PCR, run for about 7 to 12 cycles, which used a sample-barcoded 5' primer along with a J-beta primer mix. TCRdb reprocessed the 5' RACE reads with MiXCR, giving one entry per CDR3 protein. The sample holds roughly 1.5 million distinct CDR3 sequences, approximately 43% seen once. The sequencing sample was made of blood. All receptors come from a woman between 18 and 29 years old in good health.

V is TRBV30 and J is TRBJ2-7; no definite D call. The CDR3 is made up of 11 amino acids. With 4 bases removed from V and 1 base from J, the gap between germline ends came to 5 bases. Germline CDR1 GTSNPN, CDR2 SVGIG (reference sequence). CDR3 sequence (DNA): TGTGCCTGGACAATTTCCTACGAGCAGTACTTC. As protein: CAWTISYEQYF.

The chain recombines TRBV7-2 with TRBJ2-7, with 8 positions matching TRBD1. CDR3 length: 16 amino acids. CDR1 SGHTA and CDR2 FQGNSA come from the germline V gene. Trimming at V came to 1 base and at J to 0 bases, leaving 5 bases not matched to a gene. The CDR3 DNA reads as TGTGCCAGCAGCTTAGACGGGACAGGCGTCTCCTACGAGCAGTACTTC. Translation: CASSLDGTGVSYEQYF.

CDR3 in DNA: TGTGCCAGCAGCACAGGGGGCATCAGCACAGATACGCAGTATTTT. Encoded protein: CASSTGGISTDTQYF. The rearrangement joins TRBV6-1 to TRBJ2-3, with 9 bases lining up with TRBD1. The V and J ends lost 6 bases and 0 bases, in that order; junction bases with no gene match: 4. This CDR3 spans 15 amino acids. The germline gives CDR1 MNHNS, CDR2 SASEGT.

This clonotype has a handful of counts. The V gene is TRBV24-1, the J gene TRBJ2-3; D is uncertain. The CDR3 totals 15 residues. Per germline, CDR1 KGHDR and CDR2 SFDVKD. V was clipped by 2 bases and J by 0 bases, with 8 bases between them. As DNA, the CDR3 is TGTGCCACCAGTGATTCGGCCATTAGCACAGATACGCAGTATTTT. It codes for CATSDSAISTDTQYF.

The chain has TRBV20-1 and TRBJ2-7, with 8 positions matching TRBD1. The CDR3 runs to 13 residues. V was pared by 3 bases and J by 7 bases, with 8 bases of the junction left unmatched. Germline CDR1 is DFQATT and CDR2 is SNEGSKA (reference sequence). As DNA, the CDR3 is TGCAGTGCTAGGTTCCAGGGGGCCTGGGAGCAGTACTTC. It is translated as CSARFQGAWEQYF.

As for this clonotype: This could be a read error, since a much larger clone is one nucleotide away. This chain connects TRBV27 to TRBJ2-3; perhaps TRBD1 as D (6 bases). Germline V gene lookup returns CDR1 MNHEY and CDR2 SMNVEV (reference sequence). Trimming cost V 3 bases and J 0 bases, with 13 bases left between them. The CDR3 sequence is 16 residues long. The CDR3 protein is CASSFRWGPSTDTQYF. CDR3 sequence (DNA): TGTGCCAGCAGTTTTCGGTGGGGGCCTAGCACAGATACGCAGTATTTT.

This clonotype was picked up a small number of times. The chain is built from TRBV7-8 and TRBJ2-1; 8 nucleotides match TRBD1. V was clipped by 5 bases and J by 4 bases; unmatched bases: 4. Germline V gene lookup returns CDR1 SGHVS and CDR2 FQNEAQ. CDR3 size: 14 residues. Here the CDR3 reads CASSGRGLYNEQFF. CDR3 DNA sequence: TGTGCCAGCAGCGGCAGGGGGCTTTACAATGAGCAGTTCTTC.

The sample holds a few counts of this clonotype. This chain's CDR3 is CASSQVDGGYNEQFF. CDR3 sequence (DNA): TGCGCCAGCAGCCAAGTGGACGGGGGCTACAATGAGCAGTTCTTC. The chain uses TRBV4-1 and TRBJ2-1, with D tentatively TRBD2 (6 bases). Germline V gives CDR1 MGHRA, CDR2 YSYEKL. The CDR3 length is 15 residues. V gave up 1 base and J gave up 3 bases, with 10 bases separating them.

The J gene is TRBJ2-1, the V gene TRBV29-1; D not certain. The DNA end is a closer match to TRBJ2-7, so the J assignment may be wrong. Per germline, CDR1 SQVTM and CDR2 ANQGSEA. The CDR3 runs to 14 residues. In DNA, the CDR3 is TGCAGCGCCGTGGGTAAGAGCTCCTACAATGAGCAGTACTTC. Translated: CSAVGKSSYNEQYF.

The chain carries TRBV18 and TRBJ1-6, with 8 bases that match TRBD1. The trim removed 6 bases at V and 4 bases at J, leaving 17 bases unmatched. Germline-derived CDR1 and CDR2 are KGHSH and LQKENI. CDR3 length: 19 residues. The CDR3 sequence is CASSALGQGPSRYNSPLHF. For the CDR3, the DNA is TGTGCCAGCTCGGCTCTCGGACAGGGACCCTCTCGTTATAATTCACCCCTCCACTTT. Full variable domain (missing parts from reference TRBV18 and TRBJ1-6): NAGVMQNPRHLVRRRGQEARLRCSPMKGHSHVYWYRQLPEEGLKFMVYLQKENIIDESGMPKERFSAEFPKEGPSILRIQQVVRGDSAAYFCASSALGQGPSRYNSPLHFGNGTRLTVT.

This rearrangement joins TRBV29-1 to TRBJ2-4, with 9 bases matching TRBD2. V trimming: 4 bases; J trimming: 8 bases; junction bases outside the gene matches: 6. CDR1 is SQVTM, CDR2 ANQGSEA, per germline. This CDR3 spans 13 amino acids. CDR3 in amino acids: CSVGSGSTHIQYF. CDR3 bases: TGCAGCGTTGGTAGCGGGAGTACCCACATTCAGTACTTC.

This sequence joins TRBV7-2 and TRBJ1-2, with TRBD1 matching 7 bases. CDR3 length: 16 amino acids. The V gene's germline CDR1 is SGHTA and CDR2 FQGNSA. J was trimmed by 4 bases and V by 3 bases; bases with no gene match: 11. This CDR3 reads CASSFIALTGSYGYTF. CDR3 DNA sequence: TGTGCCAGCAGCTTCATAGCCTTGACAGGGAGCTATGGCTACACCTTC.

The rearrangement links TRBV7-2 to TRBJ2-1; D may be TRBD2 (5 bases). The germline V gene encodes CDR1 SGHTA and CDR2 FQGNSA. Trimming removed 0 bases at V and 7 bases at J, with 10 bases between. The CDR3 runs to 14 residues. The CDR3 coding sequence is TGTGCCAGCAGCTTAGCGGGAGCATTTAATGAGCAGTTCTTC. Amino acid sequence: CASSLAGAFNEQFF.

This chain connects TRBV20-1 to TRBJ2-3, with 9 bases aligning to TRBD2. This CDR3 has 14 residues. Germline loops: CDR1 DFQATT, CDR2 SNEGSKA (reference sequence). Trimming cost V 6 bases and J 2 bases; bases outside gene matches: 6. The CDR3 is CSAPAGGHTDTQYF. CDR3 in DNA: TGCAGTGCCCCAGCGGGGGGCCACACAGATACGCAGTATTTT.

The chain has TRBV2 and TRBJ2-1; D remains unclear. The CDR3 contains 16 residues. The germline CDR1 and CDR2 sequences are SNHLY and FYNNEI. Trimming left V 2 bases short and J 0 bases short, with 11 bases between. In nucleotides, the CDR3 is TGTGCCAGCAGTGAATGGGGTACCTCCTCCTACAATGAGCAGTTCTTC. This codes for CASSEWGTSSYNEQFF.

This clonotype has a handful of counts. This chain connects TRBV7-2 to TRBJ1-2; the match to TRBD1 covers 8 bases. J lost 5 bases, V lost 5 bases, and 13 bases had no gene match. The CDR3 is made up of 16 amino acids. From germline, CDR1 is SGHTA and CDR2 FQGNSA. The CDR3: CASSPLPGQVIYGYTF. The CDR3 region has the DNA TGTGCCAGCAGCCCTTTACCGGGACAGGTTATTTATGGCTACACCTTC.

The chain combines TRBV28 with TRBJ2-5; 7 bases match TRBD2. The junction had 19 bases not matched to a gene; V was cut back by 7 bases and J by 11 bases. This CDR3 spans 15 amino acids. CDR1 is MDHEN and CDR2 is SYDVKM in the germline V gene. The CDR3 region is CASTTPTSGTDEQYF. The CDR3 nucleotides are TGTGCCAGCACCACTCCAACCAGCGGGACGGATGAGCAGTACTTC.

This clonotype was detected ten times or more. J is TRBJ1-2 and V is TRBV12-3 or TRBV12-4; D is undetermined. V was pared by 5 bases and J by 0 bases, with 10 bases between. This CDR3 has 14 residues. The CDR3, as DNA: TGTGCCAGCAGTCTGTCAGGCTCTAACTATGGCTACACCTTC. Residues: CASSLSGSNYGYTF.

This clonotype was seen more than once but under ten times. V usage is TRBV6-1 and J usage is TRBJ2-5, with D maybe TRBD1 (5 bases). CDR1 is MNHNS, CDR2 SASEGT, per germline. CDR3 length: 13 amino acids. V lost 3 bases to trimming and J lost 5 bases, with 10 bases between them. The CDR3 region is CASSEQGPETQYF. CDR3 in DNA: TGTGCCAGCAGTGAGCAGGGTCCGGAGACCCAGTACTTC.

V is TRBV3-1 and J is TRBJ1-5, with a tentative D call TRBD1 (5 bases). Trimming took 4 bases from V and 15 from J, leaving 16 bases between them. This CDR3 spans 12 amino acids. Looked up from germline, CDR1 is LGHDT and CDR2 is YNNKEL (reference sequence). The CDR3 region is CASSLRGTPPHF. As DNA, the CDR3 is TGTGCCAGCAGCCTACGGGGCACCCCACCGCATTTT.

This clonotype was counted a single time. The germline gene is not matched at one end of the junction; a read error may be the cause. This chain joins TRBV20-1 and TRBJ1-3; no reliable D call. This CDR3 has 15 residues. In germline, CDR1 is DFQATT, CDR2 SNEGSKA (reference sequence). In nucleotides, the CDR3 is TGCAGTGCAAGAGGAGTAGTTAACCCTGGAAACACCATATATTTT. It specifies CSARGVVNPGNTIYF.

For this clonotype: A much more abundant neighbour one base away suggests this may be a read error. V usage is TRBV24-1 and J usage is TRBJ2-1; the D is unclear. Germline lookup yields CDR1 KGHDR and CDR2 SFDVKD. This CDR3 has 11 residues. CDR3: CATSAYSEQFF. In DNA form, the CDR3 reads TGTGCCACCAGTGCCTACAGTGAGCAGTTCTTC.

The chain links TRBV6-5 to TRBJ1-2, with D perhaps TRBD1 (5 bases). Germline CDR1 MNHEY, CDR2 SVGAGI. Trimming cost V 6 bases and J 0 bases, with 11 bases left between them. This CDR3 has 14 residues. Written as DNA, the CDR3 is TGTGCCAGCAGAACAGGCTTGGCTAACTATGGCTACACCTTC. This codes for CASRTGLANYGYTF.

This clonotype was seen more than once but under ten times. The J gene is TRBJ1-6, the V gene TRBV27; tentatively, D is TRBD1 (6 bases). Germline V CDR1 and CDR2: MNHEY, SMNVEV (reference sequence). The CDR3 is made up of 15 amino acids. The ends were cut back, 7 bases at V and 4 bases at J, with 14 bases in the middle. CDR3 DNA sequence: TGTGCCAGCACCAGAACAGGGTCTTATAATTCACCCCTCCACTTT. As protein: CASTRTGSYNSPLHF.

The gene calls are TRBV20-1 and TRBJ1-5; D unresolved. The germline V and J ends were trimmed by 1 base and 4 bases, with 11 bases remaining between them. This CDR3 region has 14 residues. CDR1 and CDR2 (germline): DFQATT, SNEGSKA (reference sequence). The CDR3 region has the DNA TGCAGTGCTAGAGTTACAGTCCAAAATCAGCCCCAGCATTTT. It specifies CSARVTVQNQPQHF.

This clonotype was picked up a small number of times. The CDR3 DNA is TGCAGTGCTACGCGGGACTACTATGAAAAACTGTTTTTT. Translation gives CSATRDYYEKLFF. The chain couples TRBV20-1 to TRBJ1-4, with D perhaps TRBD1 (5 bases). CDR1 DFQATT and CDR2 SNEGSKA come from the germline V gene (reference sequence). Trimming cost V 4 bases and J 6 bases, with 12 bases left between them. There are 13 residues in the CDR3.

V and J are TRBV20-1 and TRBJ2-3; the D call may be TRBD1 or TRBD2 (6 bases each). Trimming stripped 2 bases from V and 1 base from J, with 10 bases between. Germline loops: CDR1 DFQATT, CDR2 SNEGSKA (reference sequence). The CDR3 runs to 14 residues. The DNA for the CDR3 is TGCAGTGCTAGAACGAGGGGGGGCACAGATACGCAGTATTTT. Amino acid sequence: CSARTRGGTDTQYF.